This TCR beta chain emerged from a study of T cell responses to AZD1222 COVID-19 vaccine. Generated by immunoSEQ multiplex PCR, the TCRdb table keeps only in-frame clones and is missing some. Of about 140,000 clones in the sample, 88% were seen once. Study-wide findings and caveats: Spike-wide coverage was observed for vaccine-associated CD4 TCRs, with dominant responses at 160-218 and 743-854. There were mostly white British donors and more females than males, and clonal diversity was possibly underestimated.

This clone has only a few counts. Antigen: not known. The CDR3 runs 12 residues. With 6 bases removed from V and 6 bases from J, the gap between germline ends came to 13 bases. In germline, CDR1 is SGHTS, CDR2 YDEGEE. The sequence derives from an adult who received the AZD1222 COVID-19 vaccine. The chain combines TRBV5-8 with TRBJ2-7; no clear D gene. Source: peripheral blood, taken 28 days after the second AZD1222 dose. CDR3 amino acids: CASKEYVGEQYF. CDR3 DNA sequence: TGTGCCAGCAAGGAGTACGTGGGCGAGCAGTACTTC.